This T cell receptor (beta chain) came from a study of shared clonotypes between healthy human individuals. Libraries were prepared by immunoSEQ multiplex PCR; TCRdb keeps only in-frame clonotypes and omits some of them. The data show about 1.1 million clones, with about 80% seen just once and 0.89% held by the top ten. The clonotype comes from a man between 18 and 29 years old in good health. Some clones in this sample may be carry-over from other donors' samples. Sequencing input: memory CD4+ T cells from PBMCs. The subset here: CD45RA-negative fraction.

CDR3 amino acids: CASTALGGRLDTQYF. The DNA of the CDR3 is TGTGCCAGCACCGCTCTCGGAGGCCGGCTAGATACGCAGTATTTT. The chain carries TRBV28 and TRBJ2-3; perhaps TRBD2 as D (5 bases). The CDR3 consists of 15 residues. Deletions cut 7 bases from V and 5 bases from J, with 19 bases between. CDR1 MDHEN and CDR2 SYDVKM come from the germline V gene.